These 27 T cell receptor beta chains share one sample of origin, sequenced in a study of read filtering for tumor transcriptome and immune sequencing (dated by TCRdb to 2019 to 2021). The data were produced on an Illumina HiSeq 4000. TCR libraries were constructed from 400 to 500 ng RNA using the Immunoverse kit, and molecular barcoded adaptors covering alpha/delta and beta/gamma chains were employed. TCRdb itself trimmed the public reads at Q25 with fastp, ran MiXCR and retained productive beta chains. When rows share a CDR3 protein, they turn into one entry using the most common DNA and genes. Across this sample there are under 60,000 distinct CDR3 sequences, with around 20% seen only once. 15% of the sample lies in the top ten. The sequencing sample was made of a population of CD138-negative cells sorted from bone marrow. The sample's cell subset or site label, decoded: bone marrow mononuclear cells depleted of CD138+ plasma/myeloma cells by negative magnetic selection. The receptor source for this set is a donor at least 40 years old with multiple myeloma.

Regarding this clonotype: A much larger clone sits a single nucleotide away, making a read error possible. This rearrangement joins TRBV20-1 to TRBJ2-3; no firm D call. Germline V gene data show CDR1 as DFQATT and CDR2 as SNEGSKA (reference sequence). The CDR3 is 15 amino acids. The CDR3 nucleotides read TGCAGTGCTGGAGATCGGATTAGGCCCACAGATACGCAGTATTTT. Translated, it gives CSAGDRIRPTDTQYF.

This clonotype showed up just a few times. This chain connects TRBV3-1 to TRBJ2-7; maybe TRBD2 (6 bases). Germline lookup yields CDR1 LGHDT and CDR2 YNNKEL (reference sequence). The CDR3 has 15 residues. V lost 2 bases to trimming and J lost 10 bases, with 21 bases between them. The CDR3 is CASSQLREDFSEQYF. Here the CDR3 DNA reads TGTGCCAGCAGCCAATTGAGGGAGGACTTTTCCGAACAGTACTTC.

The chain has TRBV5-1 and TRBJ2-3; D might be TRBD2 (5 bases). V lost 5 bases and J lost 4, with 20 bases in between. Germline V gene data show CDR1 as SGHRS and CDR2 as YFSETQ. The CDR3 runs 16 residues. The CDR3 nucleotides read TGCGCCAGCAGGGTTCCACTAGGGCTCGGCGCAGATACGCAGTATTTT. Amino acids: CASRVPLGLGADTQYF.

The table lists this clonotype with many counts. This chain joins TRBV19 and TRBJ2-1, with 7 bases matching TRBD1. Germline V gene data show CDR1 as LNHDA and CDR2 as SQIVND (reference sequence). The CDR3 extends over 15 amino acids. Trimming at V came to 5 bases and at J to 4 bases, leaving 8 bases not matched to a gene. The CDR3 sequence is CASSFGTADYNEQFF. CDR3 in DNA: TGTGCCAGTAGTTTCGGGACAGCAGATTACAATGAGCAGTTCTTC.

This clonotype was detected only a few times. This may be a read error, as it is one base from a much larger clone. This likely comes from a read error, as the CDR3 has no conserved phenylalanine or tryptophan at its end. This chain joins TRBV19 and TRBJ2-6, with D maybe TRBD1 (6 bases). Deletions cut 4 bases from V and 1 base from J, with 11 bases between. The CDR3 totals 16 residues. Germline loops: CDR1 LNHDA, CDR2 SQIVND (reference sequence). In nucleotides, the CDR3 is TGTGCCAGTAGTACTCACAGGGTATCTGGGGCCAACGTCCTGACTTCC. Protein sequence: CASSTHRVSGANVLTS.

This clonotype was seen at least ten times. The chain has TRBV7-3 and TRBJ2-2, with no clear D. There are 13 residues in the CDR3. V lost 1 base and J 4 bases, leaving 4 bases between the germline ends. CDR1 is SGHTA and CDR2 is FQGTGA in the germline V gene. The CDR3 DNA reads TGTGCCAGCAGCTTAATCCCCACCGGGGAGCTGTTTTTT. Amino acids: CASSLIPTGELFF.

The rearrangement uses TRBV19 and TRBJ1-5; 7 bases align to TRBD1. The V gene's germline CDR1 is LNHDA and CDR2 SQIVND (reference sequence). The trim removed 9 bases at V and 0 bases at J, leaving 5 bases unmatched. The CDR3 is 14 residues long. The CDR3 region is CASRDRVSNQPQHF. CDR3 sequence (DNA): TGTGCCAGCCGGGACAGAGTTAGCAATCAGCCCCAGCATTTT. The entire variable domain, with the rest obtained from reference TRBV19 and TRBJ1-5, is as follows: DGGITQSPKYLFRKEGQNVTLSCEQNLNHDAMYWYRQDPGQGLRLIYYSQIVNDFQKGDIAEGYSVSREKKESFPLTVTSAQKNPTAFYLCASRDRVSNQPQHFGDGTRLSIL.

Notes on this clonotype: This may be a read error, as it is one base from a much larger clone. The conserved final phenylalanine or tryptophan is absent from the CDR3, which likely points to a read error. This sequence joins TRBV29-1 and TRBJ2-7; 9 bases fit TRBD2. This CDR3 comprises 14 residues. The trim removed 4 bases at V and 1 base at J, leaving 5 bases unmatched. The germline V gene has CDR1 SQVTM and CDR2 ANQGSEA. The CDR3 sequence: CSVGAGGASYEQYL. In DNA form, the CDR3 reads TGCAGCGTTGGTGCGGGAGGGGCGTCCTACGAGCAGTACCTC.

This clonotype was seen only once. J is TRBJ2-3 and V is TRBV6-6; D remains unclear. The CDR3 has 11 amino acids. Germline CDR1 is MNHNY and CDR2 is SVGAGI (reference sequence). Trimming removed 6 bases at V and 4 bases at J, with 5 bases between. CDR3 nucleotides: TGTGCCAGCAGCGTCGCAGATACGCAGTATTTT. As protein: CASSVADTQYF.

The DNA of the CDR3 is TGTGCCAGCAGGGGACGGGGGAACTATGGCTACACCTTC. It is translated as CASRGRGNYGYTF. J is TRBJ1-2 and V is TRBV11-2; perhaps TRBD1 as D (5 bases). Germline V gene data show CDR1 as SGHAT and CDR2 as FQNNGV. V shed 6 bases and J shed 2 bases, with 10 bases lying between them. The CDR3 is made up of 13 amino acids.

This clonotype was seen many times. The chain links TRBV5-1 to TRBJ2-5, with 11 nucleotides matching TRBD2. The V gene's germline CDR1 is SGHRS and CDR2 YFSETQ. V dropped 4 bases and J dropped 1; count of bases not matched to a gene: 6. The CDR3 loop spans 16 amino acids. DNA of the CDR3: TGCGCCAGCAGCCCGGGGACTAGCGGATCCCAAGAGACCCAGTACTTC. Translating gives CASSPGTSGSQETQYF.

With regard to this clonotype: This could be a read error, since a much larger clone is one nucleotide away. V gene TRBV5-1 combines with J gene TRBJ2-3; tentatively, D is TRBD1 or TRBD2 (6 bases each). Germline V gene lookup returns CDR1 SGHRS and CDR2 YFSETQ. This CDR3 is 11 amino acids long. V shed 7 bases and J shed 6 bases, with 9 bases lying between them. CDR3 amino acids: CASGGPDTQYF. The CDR3 bases are TGCGCCAGCGGGGGGCCGGATACGCAGTATTTT.

This clonotype was recorded at least ten times. The CDR3 sequence: CSARTGTSGIVYEQYF. As DNA, the CDR3 is TGCAGTGCAAGGACAGGGACTAGCGGGATTGTTTACGAGCAGTACTTC. This rearrangement joins TRBV20-1 to TRBJ2-7; TRBD2 matches at 13 bases. CDR1 DFQATT and CDR2 SNEGSKA come from the germline V gene (reference sequence). The length of the CDR3 is 16 residues. Germline trimming cut 6 bases from V and 4 bases from J; bases unmatched to any gene: 12.

About this clonotype: At one end the junction does not follow the germline gene, possibly because of a read error. CDR3 coding DNA: TGTGCCAGCAGCTTAGTCAGGGGACAGAACGCCGGGGAGCTGTTTTTT. Its translation is CASSLVRGQNAGELFF. The chain has TRBV11-3 and TRBJ2-2, with 7 bases matching TRBD1. This CDR3 spans 16 amino acids. Germline V lookup: CDR1 SGHNT, CDR2 YENEEA.

This clonotype has ten or more counts. The J gene is TRBJ1-1, the V gene TRBV6-5; D is possibly TRBD1 (5 bases). V was shortened by 6 bases and J by 1 base, with 12 bases between the two germline ends. The CDR3 is made up of 14 amino acids. The V gene's germline CDR1 is MNHEY and CDR2 SVGAGI. In nucleotides, the CDR3 is TGTGCCAGCAGGTTGAGGGGAGAGAACACTGAAGCTTTCTTT. Protein sequence: CASRLRGENTEAFF.

In its sample, this clonotype was seen many times. The V and J genes are TRBV4-1 and TRBJ2-1; 13 nucleotides match TRBD2. Trimming cost V 0 bases and J 6 bases; bases outside gene matches: 8. Per the germline V gene, CDR1 is MGHRA and CDR2 is YSYEKL. The CDR3 has 18 residues. The CDR3 region has the DNA TGCGCCAGCAGCCAAGATCGGACTAGCGGGAGTAAGGGCAATGAGCAGTTCTTC. Its protein is CASSQDRTSGSKGNEQFF.

Concerning this clonotype itself: Compared with germline, one end of the junction differs, possibly owing to a read error. This sequence joins TRBV12-3 or TRBV12-4 and TRBJ1-1; D not certain. The CDR3 runs 13 residues. CDR3: CASSYVGDTAAFF. The CDR3 DNA sequence: TGTGCTAGCAGTTATGTGGGTGACACTGCAGCTTTCTTT.

This clonotype has ten or more counts. J is TRBJ2-3 and V is TRBV14; D is uncertain. Trimming pared 3 bases from V and 10 bases from J, leaving 8 bases between. The CDR3 sequence is 11 residues long. Germline V gene lookup returns CDR1 SGHDN and CDR2 FVKESK. Here the CDR3 DNA reads TGTGCCAGCAGCCAGACGCAGGCGCAGTATTTT. Its protein is CASSQTQAQYF.

Many counts were recorded for this clonotype. The gene calls are TRBV4-1 and TRBJ1-5, with no clear D. V lost 0 bases, J lost 0 bases, and 15 bases lay in between. This CDR3 contains 18 residues. The germline gives CDR1 MGHRA, CDR2 YSYEKL. The chain's CDR3 is CASSQDRSGVYSNQPQHF. DNA for the CDR3: TGCGCCAGCAGCCAAGATAGATCGGGAGTCTATAGCAATCAGCCCCAGCATTTT.

To note about this clonotype: This may be a read error: a much more frequent sequence differs by one nucleotide. This rearrangement joins TRBV29-1 to TRBJ2-3; maybe TRBD1 (6 bases). The CDR3 runs to 14 residues. The germline gives CDR1 SQVTM, CDR2 ANQGSEA. CDR3 in DNA: TGCAGCGTTACCGGGATAAGGCGGACAGATACGCAGAATTTT. Encoded protein: CSVTGIRRTDTQNF.

This clonotype was counted many times. The chain has TRBV14 and TRBJ2-7, with TRBD1 identical over 7 bases. V was pared by 1 base and J by 4 bases, with 16 bases of the junction left unmatched. The CDR3 runs 18 residues. The germline V gene has CDR1 SGHDN and CDR2 FVKESK. The CDR3 sequence is CASSQARPGTVYAYEQYF. CDR3 coding DNA: TGTGCCAGCAGCCAAGCTCGACCTGGGACAGTTTACGCTTACGAGCAGTACTTC.

This clonotype came up many times. The J gene is TRBJ2-3, the V gene TRBV6-2 or TRBV6-3; 8 bases match TRBD2. Germline V gene data show CDR1 as MNHEY and CDR2 as SVGEGT. V lost 6 bases and J lost 0; bases outside the gene matches: 5. The CDR3 contains 15 residues. This CDR3 is CASSLTSGSTDTQYF. The CDR3 coding sequence is TGTGCCAGCAGCTTAACTAGCGGTAGCACAGATACGCAGTATTTT.

Note on this clonotype: The germline gene is not matched at one end of the junction; a read error may be the cause. CDR3 loop: CAGSFGGLLAKNIQYF. The CDR3 DNA is TGTGCCGGCAGTTTTGGGGGCCTCTTAGCCAAAAACATTCAGTACTTC. The rearrangement uses TRBV28 and TRBJ2-4, with a weak D call TRBD1 (6 bases). CDR1 MDHEN and CDR2 SYDVKM come from the germline V gene. The CDR3 sequence is 16 residues long.

This clonotype was counted ten times or more. The chain joins TRBV3-1 to TRBJ2-2; a possible D gene is TRBD2 (5 bases). V lost 1 base and J lost 7, with 10 bases in between. CDR3 length: 14 amino acids. Germline CDR1 is LGHDT and CDR2 is YNNKEL (reference sequence). Here the CDR3 reads CASSQVGVIGELFF. CDR3 DNA sequence: TGTGCCAGCAGCCAAGTCGGGGTGATCGGGGAGCTGTTTTTT.

At least ten counts were recorded for this clonotype. This sequence joins TRBV7-9 and TRBJ2-2; the D gene is possibly TRBD2 (5 bases). Germline V gene data show CDR1 as SEHNR and CDR2 as FQNEAQ (reference sequence). The V end lost 5 bases, the J end lost 2 bases, and 9 bases lay between the germline ends. The CDR3 totals 14 residues. CDR3 DNA: TGTGCCAGCAGCCTGGACTCCAACACCGGGGAGCTGTTTTTT. This sequence encodes CASSLDSNTGELFF.

As concerns this clonotype: One base away lies a much larger clone, so this may be a sequencing read error. This chain links TRBV18 with TRBJ2-2; D remains unclear. The CDR3 is 14 amino acids. Germline V gives CDR1 KGHSH, CDR2 LQKENI. CDR3 in amino acids: CASSPITGTWELFF. CDR3 nucleotide sequence: TGTGCCAGCTCACCTATCACGGGCACCTGGGAGCTGTTTTTT.

On this clonotype itself: Lacking the conserved final phenylalanine or tryptophan, this CDR3 likely reflects a read error. The chain is built from TRBV7-9 and TRBJ2-1, with D uncertain. CDR1 is SEHNR, CDR2 FQNEAQ, per germline (reference sequence). CDR3 length: 12 residues. V lost 4 bases and J lost 7, with 8 bases in between. DNA of the CDR3: TGTGCCAGCAGCTCAATAGGGAATGAGCAGTTCTCC. The encoded protein is CASSSIGNEQFS.